Below, one TCR beta chain is given with its context. The sample belongs to a study of PD-L1 blockade in urothelial cancer. CDR1 and CDR2 from the germline V gene are LNHDA and SQIVND (reference sequence). This CDR3 is 16 amino acids long. Germline trimming cut 3 bases from V and 0 bases from J; bases unmatched to any gene: 7. Using immunoSEQ multiplex PCR, the repertoire was profiled, and TCRdb retains in-frame clones only, with some absent. This sample has 85,000 to 130,000 clones, with around 93% found just once. Material: PBMCs, obtained around atezolizumab (anti-PD-L1) treatment. The gene calls are TRBV19 and TRBJ1-1; 7 nucleotides align to TRBD1. This receptor was taken from a woman at least 80 years old with urothelial cancer. CDR3 loop: CASSIPQTGMNTEAFF. The CDR3 nucleotides read TGTGCCAGTAGTATCCCACAGACAGGGATGAACACTGAAGCTTTCTTT.